Below, 10 T cell receptor beta chains from the same sample are listed, as sequenced in a study of control samples from healthy donors and cancer patients. Repertoires were generated with immunoSEQ multiplex PCR, while TCRdb's copy carries only in-frame clones and drops some. The data contain about 190,000 clones, about 90% of them singletons. Sequencing was done on a sample of blood. Receptors originate from a man aged 25 to 40 in good health.

The chain couples TRBV30 to TRBJ2-3, with TRBD1 as a possible D gene (5 bases). The CDR3 covers 16 residues. Germline CDR1 is GTSNPN and CDR2 is SVGIG (reference sequence). V lost 2 bases and J lost 0, with 15 bases in between. DNA of the CDR3: TGTGCCTGGAGTTTGGGGCGTCGTGAGAGCACAGATACGCAGTATTTT. It codes for CAWSLGRRESTDTQYF.

This chain uses TRBV2 with TRBJ1-1; TRBD1 aligns across 7 bases. The V and J ends lost 5 bases and 1 base, in that order; junction bases with no gene match: 10. This CDR3 has 16 amino acids. Germline-derived CDR1 and CDR2 are SNHLY and FYNNEI. As DNA, the CDR3 is TGTGCCAGCAGTCACGGGACAGACGATGCGAACACTGAAGCTTTCTTT. This gives the protein CASSHGTDDANTEAFF.

The chain joins TRBV7-9 to TRBJ1-2; 8 positions match TRBD1. The CDR3 runs 13 residues. Germline V CDR1 and CDR2: SEHNR, FQNEAQ (reference sequence). V trimming: 5 bases; J trimming: 4 bases; junction bases outside the gene matches: 3. CDR3 sequence (DNA): TGTGCCAGCAGCGCAGGGGGCGGCTATGGCTACACCTTC. Translation: CASSAGGGYGYTF.

This chain connects TRBV7-8 to TRBJ1-3; D not certain. Trimming took off 7 bases at V and 3 bases at J, with 19 bases between the two ends. The CDR3 length is 16 residues. Germline V gene data show CDR1 as SGHVS and CDR2 as FQNEAQ. The DNA for the CDR3 is TGTGCCAGCAACGATCAAATTAAATGGGATGGAAACACCATATATTTT. Translating gives CASNDQIKWDGNTIYF.

This clone has a handful of counts. The rearrangement joins TRBV7-9 to TRBJ1-4, with D unclear. V lost 6 bases and J lost 4, with 9 bases in between. This CDR3 has 13 amino acids. CDR1 and CDR2 (germline): SEHNR, FQNEAQ (reference sequence). The CDR3 protein is CASRLNSNEKLFF. The CDR3 DNA sequence: TGTGCCAGCAGACTAAACAGTAATGAAAAACTGTTTTTT. The variable domain in full, completed from reference TRBV7-9 and TRBJ1-4, reads DTGVSQNPRHKITKRGQNVTFRCDPISEHNRLYWYRQTLGQGPEFLTYFQNEAQLEKSRLLSDRFSAERPKGSFSTLEIQRTEQGDSAMYLCASRLNSNEKLFFGSGTQLSVL.

V usage is TRBV27 and J usage is TRBJ2-7; 9 nucleotides line up with TRBD1. The germline V gene has CDR1 MNHEY and CDR2 SMNVEV (reference sequence). Trimming cost V 2 bases and J 3 bases; bases outside gene matches: 2. This CDR3 region has 14 residues. The CDR3 loop is CASSLMGQGYEQYF. DNA of the CDR3: TGTGCCAGCAGTTTAATGGGACAGGGCTACGAGCAGTACTTC.

This clone showed up just once. V usage is TRBV11-2 and J usage is TRBJ1-2; D might be TRBD1 (6 bases). From germline, CDR1 is SGHAT and CDR2 FQNNGV. CDR3 length: 17 amino acids. V lost 0 bases and J lost 8, with 22 bases in between. CDR3 sequence (DNA): TGTGCCAGCAGCTTAGATGGGGGGACAACTGGGATGTTGGGCTACACCTTC. This gives the protein CASSLDGGTTGMLGYTF.

The V call is TRBV11-2, the J call TRBJ2-1, with D maybe TRBD1 (6 bases). The ends were cut back, 0 bases at V and 7 bases at J, with 19 bases in the middle. Per the germline V gene, CDR1 is SGHAT and CDR2 is FQNNGV. The CDR3 runs 17 residues. CDR3 coding DNA: TGTGCCAGCAGCTTAGACCATCTGGGGGCCTTTAGAAATGAGCAGTTCTTC. It encodes CASSLDHLGAFRNEQFF.

J is TRBJ1-5 and V is TRBV19; the D gene is possibly TRBD1 (6 bases). This CDR3 comprises 15 residues. V lost 7 bases and J 4 bases, leaving 17 bases between the germline ends. Germline V CDR1 and CDR2: LNHDA, SQIVND (reference sequence). In nucleotides, the CDR3 is TGTGCCAGTACCCATGGTTCTAGGGGGAATCAGCCCCAGCATTTT. Amino acids: CASTHGSRGNQPQHF.

The chain links TRBV24-1 to TRBJ2-2; 7 bases align to TRBD1. The CDR3 is 13 residues long. With V trimmed by 9 bases and J by 8 bases, 8 bases remained unmatched. In germline, CDR1 is KGHDR, CDR2 SFDVKD. The DNA for the CDR3 is TGTGCCACCCGACAGGGATCATCAGGGGAGCTGTTTTTT. It specifies CATRQGSSGELFF.